This entry lists 21 T cell receptor beta chains sequenced from one sample in a study of blood T cell repertoires in COVID-19. Sequencing used immunoSEQ multiplex PCR; TCRdb keeps in-frame clones, though not all of them. The data hold roughly 98,000 clones, with around four fifths observed a single time. Sequencing used peripheral blood. The receptors originated from a woman in her 70s with active or convalescent COVID-19.

V usage is TRBV6-5 and J usage is TRBJ1-6; D is possibly TRBD1 (6 bases). Trimming left V 6 bases short and J 9 bases short, with 18 bases between. From germline, CDR1 is MNHEY and CDR2 SVGAGI. This CDR3 is 15 amino acids long. This CDR3 is CASRYLFSGASPLHF. As DNA, the CDR3 is TGTGCCAGCAGATACCTTTTTTCAGGGGCTTCACCCCTCCACTTT.

This chain joins TRBV5-1 and TRBJ2-7; 9 positions match TRBD2. J lost 0 bases, V lost 5 bases, and 12 bases had no gene match. CDR1 is SGHRS, CDR2 YFSETQ, per germline. This CDR3 comprises 17 residues. CDR3 bases: TGCGCCAGCAGTTCGGGAACTCTTAGCGGGGGCTCCTACGAGCAGTACTTC. It translates to CASSSGTLSGGSYEQYF. Combining the CDR3 with reference TRBV5-1 and TRBJ2-7 gives the whole variable domain KAGVTQTPRYLIKTRGQQVTLSCSPISGHRSVSWYQQTPGQGLQFLFEYFSETQRNKGNFPGRFSGRQFSNSRSEMNVSTLELGDSALYLCASSSGTLSGGSYEQYFGPGTRLTVT.

This clone was detected only a few times. This sequence joins TRBV5-4 and TRBJ1-2, with TRBD1 identical over 11 bases. In germline, CDR1 is SGHNT, CDR2 YYREEE (reference sequence). The V gene end was trimmed by 5 bases and the J gene end by 4 bases; junction bases not matched to a gene: 4. The CDR3 totals 14 residues. This CDR3 is CASRRDRGSYGYTF. The CDR3 DNA is TGTGCCAGCAGGCGGGACAGGGGGAGCTATGGCTACACCTTC.

The chain joins TRBV3-1 (or the pseudogene TRBV3-2) to TRBJ2-7; 13 bases match TRBD2. Germline-derived CDR1 and CDR2 are LGHDT and YNNKEL (reference sequence). Losses at the gene ends were 1 base for V and 2 bases for J; bases not matched to a gene: 17. This CDR3 contains 21 residues. The CDR3: CASSQAPGLAGKRQPAYEQYF. CDR3 bases: TGTGCCAGCAGCCAAGCCCCGGGACTAGCGGGGAAACGGCAACCCGCCTACGAGCAGTACTTC.

A single count supports this clone. The J gene is TRBJ2-2, the V gene TRBV4-3; no definite D call. Trimming cost V 0 bases and J 0 bases, with 11 bases left between them. The CDR3 is made up of 17 amino acids. In germline, CDR1 is LGHNA, CDR2 YSLEER. The CDR3 is CASSQDPAGSNTGELFF. Written as DNA, the CDR3 is TGCGCCAGCAGCCAAGATCCGGCAGGATCGAACACCGGGGAGCTGTTTTTT.

The chain combines TRBV29-1 with TRBJ1-1; D is ambiguous. V lost 6 bases and J 4 bases, leaving 18 bases between the germline ends. CDR1 is SQVTM and CDR2 is ANQGSEA in the germline V gene. The CDR3 consists of 14 residues. The CDR3 region has the DNA TGCAGCGTCCCCGGGGAGGGAGTTGGCACTGAAGCTTTCTTT. Residues: CSVPGEGVGTEAFF.

The chain employs TRBV6-5 and TRBJ2-7; TRBD1 matches 7 bases. V gave up 7 bases and J gave up 3 bases; unmatched junction bases: 6. Germline V gene sequence: CDR1 MNHEY, CDR2 SVGAGI. This CDR3 region has 13 residues. CDR3 protein: CASIFDRVYEQYF. CDR3 nucleotide sequence: TGTGCCAGCATTTTCGACAGGGTCTACGAGCAGTACTTC.

The chain carries TRBV24-1 and TRBJ1-1, with TRBD1 matching over 7 bases. The CDR3 has 14 amino acids. Germline V gene lookup returns CDR1 KGHDR and CDR2 SFDVKD. The ends lost 7 bases at V and 6 bases at J; junction bases unmatched: 10. As DNA, the CDR3 is TGTGCCACCAGCGCTCCGGGCCAGGGGGCTGAAGCTTTCTTT. It encodes CATSAPGQGAEAFF.

The CDR3 DNA reads as TGTGCCACCAGTGATTCCGGGAGTCACACCGGGGAGCTGTTTTTT. Translated, it gives CATSDSGSHTGELFF. This chain connects TRBV24-1 to TRBJ2-2; the D gene is possibly TRBD2 (6 bases). Germline-derived CDR1 and CDR2 are KGHDR and SFDVKD. The CDR3 consists of 15 residues. Trimming removed 2 bases from V and 3 bases from J, with 9 bases in between.

The chain carries TRBV2 and TRBJ1-3; possible D gene TRBD1, 5 bases. This CDR3 comprises 14 residues. The germline V and J ends were trimmed by 6 bases and 0 bases, with 9 bases remaining between them. Germline values: CDR1 SNHLY, CDR2 FYNNEI. The CDR3, as DNA: TGTGCCAGCAGCTCGGGGGACTCTGGAAACACCATATATTTT. Its protein product is CASSSGDSGNTIYF.

The V and J genes are TRBV2 and TRBJ2-7, with TRBD2 matching over 7 bases. Unmatched junction bases numbered 10, after V lost 7 bases and J lost 4 bases. Germline CDR1 SNHLY, CDR2 FYNNEI. This CDR3 is built from 14 residues. In DNA form, the CDR3 reads TGTGCCAGCAACTATGGCGGGGGATTTTACGAGCAGTACTTC. It encodes CASNYGGGFYEQYF.

The CDR3 DNA follows: TGTGCCAGCAGCAAGACGTACACAGGGGGCGGTACCGGGGAGCTGTTTTTT. It is translated as CASSKTYTGGGTGELFF. The chain couples TRBV5-6 to TRBJ2-2; 9 bases are shared with TRBD1. Losses at the gene ends were 4 bases for V and 5 bases for J; bases not matched to a gene: 12. Germline V CDR1 and CDR2: SGHDT, YYEEEE. This CDR3 region has 17 residues.

This chain connects TRBV28 to TRBJ1-4, with 11 bases aligning to TRBD1. V shed 3 bases, J shed 7 bases, and the junction held 4 bases outside the gene matches. The CDR3 covers 15 residues. Germline V gene sequence: CDR1 MDHEN, CDR2 SYDVKM. The CDR3 region is CASSLRTGGREKLFF. The CDR3 nucleotides read TGTGCCAGCAGTTTGCGGACAGGGGGCCGTGAAAAACTGTTTTTT.

The chain employs TRBV19 and TRBJ1-2; 7 bases fit TRBD1. The trim removed 4 bases at V and 8 bases at J, leaving 7 bases unmatched. Germline V CDR1 and CDR2: LNHDA, SQIVND (reference sequence). The CDR3 sequence is 13 residues long. The CDR3 is CASSTLDRFGYTF. The CDR3 DNA follows: TGTGCCAGTAGTACATTGGACAGGTTCGGCTACACCTTC.

The chain has TRBV5-1 and TRBJ2-7, with a possible D match to TRBD2 (5 bases). The CDR3 has 14 residues. Germline CDR1 and CDR2: SGHRS and YFSETQ. V lost 0 bases, J lost 1 base, and 8 bases lay in between. CDR3 protein: CASSLVAGSYEQYF. In DNA, the CDR3 is TGCGCCAGCAGCTTGGTGGCGGGTTCCTACGAGCAGTACTTC.

This rearrangement joins TRBV5-1 to TRBJ1-1; the match to TRBD1 covers 9 bases. This CDR3 contains 15 residues. After removal of 3 bases from V and 0 bases from J, the junction contained 3 bases not matched to a gene. The germline gives CDR1 SGHRS, CDR2 YFSETQ. As DNA, the CDR3 is TGCGCCAGCAGCTCGGGGGACAGGGTGAACACTGAAGCTTTCTTT. It yields the protein CASSSGDRVNTEAFF.

This clone came up once. CDR3 nucleotide sequence: TGTGCCAGCAGTGACCGTTGGGGACAGGGAGCCAATGAGCAGTTCTTC. Translating it yields CASSDRWGQGANEQFF. The V and J genes are TRBV6-1 and TRBJ2-1, with 9 bases aligning to TRBD1. V shed 3 bases and J 6 bases; nucleotides not matched to a gene: 9. CDR1 is MNHNS, CDR2 SASEGT, per germline. The CDR3 loop spans 16 amino acids.

The CDR3 loop reads CATSGGLPTHSYNEQFF. In DNA form, the CDR3 reads TGTGCCACCAGTGGCGGACTTCCCACACACTCCTACAATGAGCAGTTCTTC. The rearrangement joins TRBV24-1 to TRBJ2-1, with D perhaps matching TRBD2 (5 bases). CDR1 and CDR2 from the germline V gene are KGHDR and SFDVKD. This CDR3 spans 17 amino acids. V was pared by 5 bases and J by 0 bases, with 16 bases between.

The chain uses TRBV20-1 and TRBJ2-7; 10 bases align to TRBD2. The CDR3 consists of 15 residues. Germline lookup yields CDR1 DFQATT and CDR2 SNEGSKA (reference sequence). V lost 3 bases to trimming and J lost 0 bases; unmatched junction nucleotides: 5. CDR3 in amino acids: CSASIAGGHSYEQYF. Here the CDR3 DNA reads TGCAGTGCTAGTATAGCGGGGGGACACTCCTACGAGCAGTACTTC.

The CDR3 bases are TGTGCCAGCAGCCAAGAGGGACTGCCTCTCTACGAGCAGTACTTC. It codes for CASSQEGLPLYEQYF. The rearrangement links TRBV3-1 (or the pseudogene TRBV3-2) to TRBJ2-7; a weak D match, TRBD2 (6 bases). This CDR3 comprises 15 residues. Germline CDR1 reads LGHDT; CDR2 reads YNNKEL (reference sequence). Trimming took 0 bases from V and 3 from J, leaving 12 bases between them.

The chain is built from TRBV5-3 and TRBJ1-2, with a possible D match to TRBD1 (6 bases). TRBV5-3 is noted as an ORF with a role that remains uncertain. CDR3 length equals 14 residues. V was trimmed by 3 bases and J by 0 bases, leaving 9 bases between them. The DNA for the CDR3 is TGTGCCAGAAGCTCGGCAGGGGCTAACTATGGCTACACCTTC. It is translated as CARSSAGANYGYTF.